The 21 T cell receptor beta chains presented below share a single source sample, sequenced in a study of T cells expressing NK-cell markers. For each CDR3 protein, TCRdb gives one entry from its re-call of the 5' RACE reads, without DNA. The table counts about 190,000 distinct CDR3 sequences; 20% lies in the top ten. The sequencing sample was made of blood T cells: a sorted CD56 or NKG2C T cell subset, CD4+ or CD8+ T cells, or bulk PBMC T cells (not recorded which). The receptor source for this set is a man aged 18 to 69 in good health.

The chain links TRBV9 to TRBJ2-2; TCRdb proposes TRBD2, but this gene call is untestable without DNA. This CDR3 region has 17 residues. The germline V gene encodes CDR1 SGDLS and CDR2 YYNGEE. CDR3 amino acids: CASSGVSGGLRTGELFF.

The J gene is TRBJ2-5, the V gene TRBV5-6; TCRdb lists TRBD1, though no DNA is available to test this call. The CDR3 is 14 residues long. CDR1 and CDR2 from the germline V gene are SGHDT and YYEEEE. The CDR3 sequence is CASSSRSLQETQYF.

The chain recombines TRBV12-3 or TRBV12-4 with TRBJ1-5; the TCRdb D gene call, TRBD1, has no DNA to confirm it. The CDR3 extends over 16 amino acids. This CDR3 reads CASSGGQGKGNQPQHF.

This chain uses TRBV7-9 with TRBJ2-5; TCRdb indicates TRBD2, and absent DNA this call remains unverified. Germline CDR1 SEHNR, CDR2 FQNEAQ (reference sequence). The CDR3 sequence is 16 residues long. This CDR3 reads CASSPRTSREFETQYF. The variable domain in full, with the rest retrieved from reference TRBV7-9 and TRBJ2-5, is DTGVSQNPRHKITKRGQNVTFRCDPISEHNRLYWYRQTLGQGPEFLTYFQNEAQLEKSRLLSDRFSAERPKGSFSTLEIQRTEQGDSAMYLCASSPRTSREFETQYFGPGTRLLVL.

V is TRBV12-3 or TRBV12-4 and J is TRBJ2-1; TCRdb's D call, TRBD1, is unchecked because there is no DNA. This CDR3 has 15 amino acids. The CDR3 loop reads CASTIRPGRANEQFF.

The rearrangement joins TRBV25-1 to TRBJ2-5; with no DNA, the TCRdb D assignment of TRBD2 cannot be verified. The CDR3 extends over 16 amino acids. Germline V gene data show CDR1 as MGHDK and CDR2 as SYGVNS. The CDR3 here is CASSELSGVEQETQYF.

The chain uses TRBV29-1 and TRBJ2-7; TCRdb's D call, TRBD1, is unchecked because there is no DNA. The CDR3 extends over 14 amino acids. The germline gives CDR1 SQVTM, CDR2 ANQGSEA. CDR3 amino acids: CSVEVPGFPYEQYF.

The V and J genes are TRBV14 and TRBJ2-5; TCRdb designates TRBD1, a call that cannot be tested without DNA. CDR3 length: 14 amino acids. Per the germline V gene, CDR1 is SGHDN and CDR2 is FVKESK. CDR3 in amino acids: CASSQEPGEETQYF.

This chain connects TRBV6-2 or TRBV6-3 to TRBJ1-5; TCRdb calls TRBD1, which cannot be checked without DNA. From germline, CDR1 is MNHEY and CDR2 SVGEGT. The CDR3 is made up of 17 amino acids. CDR3 amino acids: CASSYDRTTYSNQPQHF.

This chain uses TRBV6-4 with TRBJ2-3; the D call of TRBD1 rests on TCRdb alone, since no DNA is present to check it. CDR1 and CDR2 from the germline V gene are MRHNA and SNTAGT. CDR3 size: 15 residues. CDR3: CASSERGGAPDTQYF.

The V gene is TRBV21-1, the J gene TRBJ2-5. TRBV21-1 is reported as a pseudogene. The CDR3 contains 12 residues. This CDR3 is CASNYREETQYF.

The CDR3 here is CSVETIGEQFF. This chain links TRBV29-1 with TRBJ2-1. Germline lookup yields CDR1 SQVTM and CDR2 ANQGSEA. This CDR3 region has 11 residues.

The chain carries TRBV4-2 and TRBJ1-2; TCRdb's D call, TRBD1, is unchecked because there is no DNA. In germline, CDR1 is LGHNA, CDR2 YNFKEQ. The CDR3 covers 14 residues. The CDR3 protein is CASSQDSGDPGYTF.

The chain employs TRBV10-2 and TRBJ1-4. The CDR3 contains 15 residues. Germline values: CDR1 WSHSY, CDR2 SAAADI. The CDR3 here is CASSEGMANNEKLFF.

The V call is TRBV6-5, the J call TRBJ2-7; TCRdb picks TRBD1, but there is no DNA to check that call. CDR1 is MNHEY and CDR2 is SVGAGI in the germline V gene. The CDR3 totals 18 residues. This chain's CDR3 is CASSYSAGTHGSPYEQYF.

V usage is TRBV4-1 and J usage is TRBJ2-3; as DNA is missing, the TRBD1 call by TCRdb cannot be tested. This CDR3 has 15 amino acids. Germline CDR1 MGHRA, CDR2 YSYEKL. CDR3 residues: CASSQVDRGTDTQYF.

This chain connects TRBV11-3 to TRBJ2-3; TCRdb calls TRBD1, which cannot be checked without DNA. In germline, CDR1 is SGHNT, CDR2 YENEEA. CDR3 length equals 17 residues. CDR3 amino acids: CASSADSDSRGTDTQYF.

CDR3 loop: CSARDREGSYNSPLHF. The J gene is TRBJ1-6, the V gene TRBV20-1; absent DNA, TCRdb's TRBD1 call cannot be checked. Looked up from germline, CDR1 is DFQATT and CDR2 is SNEGSKA (reference sequence). The CDR3 spans 16 residues.

The chain joins TRBV5-4 to TRBJ2-3; TCRdb returns TRBD2, unconfirmable since there is no DNA. CDR1 and CDR2 (germline): SGHNT, YYREEE (reference sequence). The length of the CDR3 is 16 residues. The CDR3 here is CASSPRTSGPTDTQYF.

V usage is TRBV5-6 and J usage is TRBJ2-7. Germline V CDR1 and CDR2: SGHDT, YYEEEE. This CDR3 region has 12 residues. The CDR3 here is CASSLTSREQYF.

The chain has TRBV5-1 and TRBJ2-7. The germline gives CDR1 SGHRS, CDR2 YFSETQ. The CDR3 contains 12 residues. This CDR3 is CASSSGVGEQYF.